This T cell receptor (beta chain) comes out of a study of glioma-infiltrating T cells. Study conclusions and caveats: Non-neoplastic patients had below-expected tissue-blood divergence, while all gliomas exceeded expectation. CDR3 overlap between tissue and blood was very small.

Using RNA template, CDR3s of TCR alpha and beta were amplified with iRepertoire arm-PCR. For one-step reverse transcription and amplification, roughly 95-450 ng of tissue mRNA or PBMC total RNA was used. In TCRdb, the multiplex PCR reads were re-called with MiXCR into one record per CDR3 protein. The sample lists about 130,000 distinct CDR3 sequences; 20% to 25% were seen once. The J segment lost 4 bases and the V segment lost 5 bases, leaving 7 bases of the junction unmatched. Germline loops: CDR1 SGHNT, CDR2 YYREEE (reference sequence). This CDR3 has 14 residues. Concerning this clonotype itself: The antigen remains unidentified.

The specimen sequenced was glioma tissue, nonneoplastic brain tissue, or PBMCs (not recorded which). This sequence joins TRBV5-4 and TRBJ2-7; 9 nucleotides line up with TRBD1. This TCR was sampled from a human donor with low-grade glioma or glioblastoma, undergoing nonglioma brain surgery, or in good health (not recorded which). CDR3 sequence: CASSLPGQGYEQYF. CDR3 in DNA: TGTGCCAGCAGTTTGCCGGGACAGGGTTACGAGCAGTACTTC.